This TCR beta chain was retrieved from a study of blood T cell repertoires in COVID-19. Study context: T cells, B-cell-depleted T cells, or PBMCs provided the cDNA or gDNA that served as material.

The germline gives CDR1 SGHTA, CDR2 FQGNSA. J lost 3 bases, V lost 7 bases, and 5 bases had no gene match. The CDR3 is 14 residues long. Recruitment covered fewer than 25 US areas and drew participants whose ages spanned roughly 18 to 100 years. Authors' methods: Amplification of reference gene primers was used by the study to estimate nucleated cell counts. Some clones are missing from TCRdb's copy, which holds only in-frame ones; the method was immunoSEQ multiplex PCR. V and J calls plus clone size are reproduced from that table; the DNA served to infer D and trimming. The sample has hundreds of thousands of clones, 88% seen once.

The J gene is TRBJ2-2, the V gene TRBV7-2, with TRBD1 matching 7 bases. The specimen was PBMCs or T cells enriched from blood (not recorded which). The receptor comes from a woman aged 55-70 years in a cohort exposed to, infected with or recovered from COVID-19 (not recorded which). The CDR3 reads CASNPGGYTGELFF. CDR3 DNA: TGTGCCAGCAACCCAGGGGGTTACACCGGGGAGCTGTTTTTT.